This passage covers 3 T cell receptor beta chains from one sample sequenced in a study of low-dose radiotherapy and immunotherapy resistance in tumors. TRAV- and TRBV-specific primers, spanning alpha and beta chains, primed first-strand cDNA. The PCR that amplified TCRs ran for 20 cycles, relying on a constant-region primer and a V-primer adapter. Each CDR3 protein gets one entry after TCRdb re-called the reads with MiXCR. Among nearly 60,000 distinct CDR3 sequences, about 23% were seen once, and the ten largest hold 6.5% to 7%. This sample's time point: after trial treatment. As to treatment: LDRT plus nivolumab, ipilimumab, low-dose cyclophosphamide and aspirin (RACIN trial). The sample was PBMCs, taken after low-dose radiotherapy plus immunotherapy. The receptors derive from a male donor with prostate cancer.

The sample holds many counts of this clonotype. This chain uses TRBV20-1 with TRBJ2-7; D is undetermined. Looked up from germline, CDR1 is DFQATT and CDR2 is SNEGSKA (reference sequence). The CDR3 contains 15 residues. V shed 1 base and J shed 3 bases, with 16 bases lying between them. In nucleotides, the CDR3 is TGCAGTGCTAGAGTCTCATCAGGCCGATTCTACGAGCAGTACTTC. It is translated as CSARVSSGRFYEQYF.

V is TRBV3-1 and J is TRBJ1-5; 10 positions agree with TRBD1. CDR3 length equals 16 residues. Per the germline V gene, CDR1 is LGHDT and CDR2 is YNNKEL (reference sequence). The V segment lost 3 bases and the J segment 1 base; nucleotides outside the gene matches: 3. The CDR3 DNA reads TGTGCCAGCAGCCAGTCGGGACAGGGGAGCAATCAGCCCCAGCATTTT. This translates into CASSQSGQGSNQPQHF.

This clonotype was recorded many times. This rearrangement joins TRBV18 to TRBJ2-2, with D uncertain. Trimming left V 2 bases short and J 5 bases short, with 9 bases between. Germline CDR1 is KGHSH and CDR2 is LQKENI. The CDR3 totals 14 residues. CDR3 bases: TGTGCCAGCTCACCAGGGATACAAACCGGGGAGCTGTTTTTT. Protein product: CASSPGIQTGELFF.